The clone carrying this T cell receptor (beta chain) occurred once. As handled by the study authors: Estimation of nucleated cell counts relied on the amplification of reference gene primers. TCRdb keeps only in-frame clones here, not all; method: immunoSEQ multiplex PCR. Clone size and the V and J calls come from that table; the DNA yielded D and trimming. The table lists fewer than 250,000 clones, around 80% of them singletons, with 1.9% in the top ten. This sample is part of a study of blood T cell repertoires in COVID-19. This CDR3 is built from 13 residues. CDR1 is SGHNT, CDR2 YYREEE, per germline (reference sequence). The V and J ends lost 5 bases and 4 bases, in that order; junction bases with no gene match: 4.

Sequenced input: peripheral blood. The V gene is TRBV5-4, the J gene TRBJ1-2, with 8 bases fitting TRBD1. This receptor was identified in an elderly woman with acute or convalescent COVID-19. The CDR3 coding sequence is TGTGCCAGCAGTGGGGGACAGGCCTATGGCTACACCTTC. Translating it yields CASSGGQAYGYTF.